This TCR beta chain was sequenced during a study of technical replicates of blood from a handful of donors. The CDR3 totals 14 residues. J lost 5 bases, V lost 3 bases, and 6 bases had no gene match. Per the germline V gene, CDR1 is LNHDA and CDR2 is SQIVND (reference sequence). Profiling relied on immunoSEQ multiplex PCR, and the TCRdb table lists in-frame clones only, not all of them. The data hold roughly 72,000 clones, with 95% to 97% observed a single time. The specimen was T cells isolated from PBMCs. The gene calls are TRBV19 and TRBJ1-2, with 7 bases lining up with TRBD1. The clonotype was recovered from a human donor in good health. DNA of the CDR3: TGTGCCAGTAGTATGACAGGGACTCAGTATGGCTACACCTTC. It specifies CASSMTGTQYGYTF. Looking up the rest from reference TRBV19 and TRBJ1-2 gives the full variable domain: DGGITQSPKYLFRKEGQNVTLSCEQNLNHDAMYWYRQDPGQGLRLIYYSQIVNDFQKGDIAEGYSVSREKKESFPLTVTSAQKNPTAFYLCASSMTGTQYGYTFGSGTRLTVV.